These 9 T cell receptor beta chains came from one sample sequenced in a study of OX40 agonist ivuxolimab in advanced cancers. Using immunoSEQ multiplex PCR, the repertoire was profiled, and TCRdb retains in-frame clones only, with some absent. The sample yields about 51,000 clones, 80% to 85% seen once. The sequences come from CD4+ or CD8+ T cells sorted from blood, collected in a trial of the OX40 agonist ivuxolimab. These receptors all come from an adult with an advanced solid tumor such as melanoma, head and neck, liver or kidney cancer.

This clone was seen only a few times. The rearrangement joins TRBV19 to TRBJ2-2; TRBD1 aligns across 8 bases. CDR1 LNHDA and CDR2 SQIVND come from the germline V gene (reference sequence). This CDR3 has 12 residues. The V segment lost 4 bases and the J segment 13 bases; nucleotides outside the gene matches: 5. CDR3 nucleotides: TGTGCCAGTAGTACAGGACAGGGATGGCTGTTTTTT. Encoded protein: CASSTGQGWLFF.

V and J are TRBV5-6 and TRBJ1-4; 8 bases map to TRBD1. CDR3 size: 16 residues. Germline trimming cut 1 base from V and 3 bases from J; bases unmatched to any gene: 5. Germline V gene sequence: CDR1 SGHDT, CDR2 YYEEEE. CDR3 in amino acids: CASSLLTGGANEKLFF. CDR3 sequence (DNA): TGTGCCAGCAGCTTGCTCACAGGGGGTGCTAATGAAAAACTGTTTTTT.

The chain links TRBV5-5 to TRBJ1-1; 8 nucleotides align to TRBD1. V dropped 2 bases and J dropped 5; count of bases not matched to a gene: 2. The CDR3 has 13 residues. Per the germline V gene, CDR1 is SGHKS and CDR2 is YYEKEE (reference sequence). The CDR3 loop reads CASSFQGATEAFF. The DNA for the CDR3 is TGTGCCAGCAGCTTTCAGGGGGCGACTGAAGCTTTCTTT.

In DNA, the CDR3 is TGCGCCAGCAGCCAAGAACTCAGGGGCAGCAATTCACCCCTCCACTTT. Encoded protein: CASSQELRGSNSPLHF. V usage is TRBV4-3 and J usage is TRBJ1-6; TRBD1 is a possible D gene (6 bases). V lost 0 bases, J lost 7 bases, and 13 bases lay in between. CDR1 and CDR2 from the germline V gene are LGHNA and YSLEER. The CDR3 is 16 residues long.

V gene TRBV18 combines with J gene TRBJ2-4, with TRBD1 matching over 9 bases. CDR1 is KGHSH, CDR2 LQKENI, per germline. The CDR3 is 17 residues long. After removal of 1 base from V and 2 bases from J, the junction contained 6 bases not matched to a gene. The CDR3 DNA sequence: TGTGCCAGCTCACCACTATCACAGGGGGCGTCCAAAAACATTCAGTACTTC. Protein product: CASSPLSQGASKNIQYF.

This rearrangement joins TRBV7-9 to TRBJ2-1; 9 positions match TRBD2. V dropped 0 bases and J dropped 4; count of bases not matched to a gene: 1. CDR1 is SEHNR, CDR2 FQNEAQ, per germline (reference sequence). The length of the CDR3 is 15 residues. The CDR3 nucleotides are TGTGCCAGCAGCTTAGCTAGCGGGGGTTACAATGAGCAGTTCTTC. Protein product: CASSLASGGYNEQFF.

The table lists this clone with a count of one. V and J are TRBV7-2 and TRBJ2-5, with 8 bases aligning to TRBD2. J was trimmed by 1 base and V by 1 base; bases with no gene match: 5. Germline V CDR1 and CDR2: SGHTA, FQGNSA. The CDR3 sequence is 16 residues long. CDR3 bases: TGTGCCAGCAGCTTAGTAGCGGGGAATCCCCAAGAGACCCAGTACTTC. Protein product: CASSLVAGNPQETQYF.

The J gene is TRBJ1-6, the V gene TRBV19; 9 bases fit TRBD1. V lost 6 bases, J lost 10 bases, and 7 bases stayed unmatched. CDR1 and CDR2 (germline): LNHDA, SQIVND (reference sequence). This CDR3 has 14 residues. DNA for the CDR3: TGTGCCAGTAGCCTACAGGGGGCAGGGTCACCCCTCCACTTT. Protein: CASSLQGAGSPLHF.

In its sample, this clone was seen once. V is TRBV5-1 and J is TRBJ2-3; 10 bases are shared with TRBD2. Trimming at V came to 0 bases and at J to 3 bases, leaving 4 bases not matched to a gene. Looked up from germline, CDR1 is SGHRS and CDR2 is YFSETQ. The CDR3 runs to 16 residues. CDR3 sequence: CASSLESSGGTDTQYF. CDR3 bases: TGCGCCAGCAGCTTGGAGTCTAGCGGGGGAACAGATACGCAGTATTTT.